This record looks at one T cell receptor (beta chain) sequence and its context. Its antigen is unidentified. The data originate from a study of cytomegalovirus exposure and HLA in healthy donors. Overall study results and limits: Later analysis identified several of the most significant clusters that appeared linked to common viral pathogens. Analysis performed later showed TCR beta chains linked to HLA being more clonally expanded than equally common others. Reports showed the classifier diagnosing cytomegalovirus status with high specificity and sensitivity. A prior analysis recorded that most TCR beta V segments were productive about 87% or about 30% of the time.

There are 16 residues in the CDR3. V was clipped by 4 bases and J by 2 bases, with 17 bases between them. Germline V gene sequence: CDR1 KGHSH, CDR2 LQKENI. PCR employed 60 Vbeta and 13 Jbeta primers. This table comes from immunoSEQ multiplex PCR, and its TCRdb copy is limited to in-frame clones, with some not included. The sample contains some 140,000 clones, around 79% of which appear only once. What was sequenced was PBMCs. V is TRBV18 and J is TRBJ1-1; perhaps TRBD1 as D (6 bases). This receptor was taken from a female donor in good health and CMV-seronegative. CDR3 protein: CASSRTGTRGNTEAFF. In nucleotides, the CDR3 is TGTGCCAGCTCACGAACCGGGACACGGGGAAACACTGAAGCTTTCTTT.